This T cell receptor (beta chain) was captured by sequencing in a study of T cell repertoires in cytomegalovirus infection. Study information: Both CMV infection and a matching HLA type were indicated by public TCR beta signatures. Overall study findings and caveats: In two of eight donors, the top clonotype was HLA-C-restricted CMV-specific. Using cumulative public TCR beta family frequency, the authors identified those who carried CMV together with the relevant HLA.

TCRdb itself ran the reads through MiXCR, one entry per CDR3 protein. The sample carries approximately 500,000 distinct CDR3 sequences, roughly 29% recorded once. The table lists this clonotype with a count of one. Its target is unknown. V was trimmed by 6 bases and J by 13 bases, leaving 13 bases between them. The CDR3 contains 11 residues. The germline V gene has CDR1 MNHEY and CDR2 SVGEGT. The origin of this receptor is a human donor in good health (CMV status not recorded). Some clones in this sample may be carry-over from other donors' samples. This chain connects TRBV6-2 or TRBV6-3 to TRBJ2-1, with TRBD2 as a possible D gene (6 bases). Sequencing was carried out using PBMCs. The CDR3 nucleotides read TGTGCCAGCAGCCCCCGGGGGATTCAGTTCTTC. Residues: CASSPRGIQFF.